This T cell receptor (beta chain) was retrieved from a study of blood T cell repertoires in COVID-19. The overall study: Collection of acute and convalescent COVID-19 samples took place in the United States, Italy and Spain. T cells, B-cell-depleted T cells, or PBMCs supplied cDNA or gDNA.

The CDR3 is 12 residues long. Germline CDR1 reads LGHDT; CDR2 reads YNNKEL (reference sequence). Trimming removed 1 base at V and 4 bases at J, with 4 bases between. Under the authors' procedure: Estimated nucleated cell counts came from reference gene primer amplification. Method: immunoSEQ multiplex PCR; TCRdb's copy keeps in-frame clones and lacks some. Clonal size and the V and J genes are those of that table, whereas D and trimming came from the DNA. The sample carries more than 95,000 clones, approximately 80% recorded once. Specimen: peripheral blood. The V gene is TRBV3-1 (or the pseudogene TRBV3-2), the J gene TRBJ1-2; no reliable D call. This receptor was obtained from a human donor in a cohort sampled during active COVID-19. CDR3 bases: TGTGCCAGCAGCCAAGGCGGCTATGGCTACACCTTC. It translates to CASSQGGYGYTF.